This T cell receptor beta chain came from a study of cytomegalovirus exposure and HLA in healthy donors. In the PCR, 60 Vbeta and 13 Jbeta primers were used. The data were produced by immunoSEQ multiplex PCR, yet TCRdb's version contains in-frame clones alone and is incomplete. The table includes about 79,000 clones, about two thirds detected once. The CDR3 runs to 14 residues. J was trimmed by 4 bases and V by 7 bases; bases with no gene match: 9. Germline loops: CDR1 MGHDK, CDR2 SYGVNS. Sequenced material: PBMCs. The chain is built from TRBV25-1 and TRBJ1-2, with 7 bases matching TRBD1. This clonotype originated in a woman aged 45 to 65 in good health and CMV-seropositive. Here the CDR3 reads CASTSDRVGYGYTF. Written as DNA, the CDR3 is TGTGCCAGCACCTCCGACAGGGTGGGCTATGGCTACACCTTC.